These 30 T cell receptor beta chains were all obtained from the same sample, sequenced in a study of neoadjuvant anti-PD-1 for oral cavity cancer. Some clones are missing from TCRdb's copy, which holds only in-frame ones; the method was immunoSEQ multiplex PCR. Here the sample spans about 8,700 clones, about 68% being singletons. Source: tumor tissue, taken before nivolumab (anti-PD-1) treatment. These receptors all stem from a person between 35 and 79 years old with oral cavity squamous cell carcinoma.

V is TRBV18 and J is TRBJ2-7, with TRBD1 matching over 8 bases. Per germline, CDR1 KGHSH and CDR2 LQKENI. The CDR3 loop spans 14 amino acids. J gave up 7 bases and V 2 bases, and 7 bases lay outside the gene matches. CDR3 protein: CASSPVQGVTEQYF. DNA for the CDR3: TGTGCCAGCTCACCAGTACAGGGGGTGACGGAGCAGTACTTC.

This clone was seen more than once but under ten times. V is TRBV19 and J is TRBJ2-5, with 8 bases identical to TRBD1. The J segment lost 5 bases and the V segment lost 6 bases, leaving 8 bases of the junction unmatched. Germline CDR1 is LNHDA and CDR2 is SQIVND (reference sequence). The CDR3 consists of 14 residues. The CDR3 sequence is CASSLQGAGETQYF. CDR3 bases: TGTGCCAGTAGCCTGCAGGGGGCGGGGGAGACCCAGTACTTC.

J is TRBJ2-2 and V is TRBV28, with a weak D call TRBD1 (5 bases). The CDR3 totals 13 residues. Germline assignment: CDR1 MDHEN and CDR2 SYDVKM. The ends were cut back, 6 bases at V and 4 bases at J, with 9 bases in the middle. CDR3 region: CASRDRGTGELFF. DNA of the CDR3: TGTGCCAGCAGGGATAGGGGCACCGGGGAGCTGTTTTTT.

This clone has just a few counts. This rearrangement joins TRBV10-3 to TRBJ1-1, with TRBD1 matching 7 bases. The ends lost 3 bases at V and 1 base at J; junction bases unmatched: 2. CDR1 and CDR2 (germline): ENHRY, SYGVKD. The CDR3 is 14 amino acids. The CDR3 region has the DNA TGTGCCATCAGTGATCAGGGGGGGAACACTGAAGCTTTCTTT. It yields the protein CAISDQGGNTEAFF.

The CDR3: CASSQDELVATGELFF. DNA of the CDR3: TGCGCCAGCAGCCAAGACGAACTAGTGGCCACCGGGGAGCTGTTTTTT. The rearrangement joins TRBV4-1 to TRBJ2-2, with D possibly being TRBD2 (5 bases). This CDR3 comprises 16 residues. Trimming removed 0 bases from V and 4 bases from J, with 12 bases in between. Germline-derived CDR1 and CDR2 are MGHRA and YSYEKL.

The genes are TRBV4-1 and TRBJ2-1; maybe TRBD2 (5 bases). This CDR3 comprises 19 residues. V lost 1 base and J lost 3, with 22 bases in between. Germline assignment: CDR1 MGHRA and CDR2 YSYEKL. The CDR3 DNA reads TGCGCCAGCAGCCAAGGCGGCCTAGCCTCCCATTATTACTACAATGAGCAGTTCTTC. It encodes CASSQGGLASHYYYNEQFF.

This sequence joins TRBV11-2 and TRBJ2-7; either TRBD1 or TRBD2 may supply D (7 bases each). CDR3 length: 14 amino acids. V lost 5 bases and J 2 bases, leaving 13 bases between the germline ends. Germline-derived CDR1 and CDR2 are SGHAT and FQNNGV. The CDR3 spells CASSPTGRAYEQYF. In nucleotides, the CDR3 is TGTGCCAGCAGCCCGACAGGGAGGGCCTACGAGCAGTACTTC.

The chain is built from TRBV5-6 and TRBJ1-2; 7 nucleotides align to TRBD1. This CDR3 spans 15 amino acids. Per germline, CDR1 SGHDT and CDR2 YYEEEE. V shed 0 bases, J shed 5 bases, and the junction held 7 bases outside the gene matches. CDR3 residues: CASSLAGTVLYGYTF. The CDR3 DNA reads TGTGCCAGCAGCTTGGCAGGGACAGTCCTTTATGGCTACACCTTC.

The table lists this clone with a count of one. V gene TRBV2 combines with J gene TRBJ1-1; D ambiguous. The CDR3 extends over 13 amino acids. CDR1 is SNHLY and CDR2 is FYNNEI in the germline V gene. V was clipped by 4 bases and J by 1 base, with 7 bases between them. CDR3 nucleotides: TGTGCCAGCAGTGGAGTAGGGAACACTGAAGCTTTCTTT. Residues: CASSGVGNTEAFF.

This chain links TRBV2 with TRBJ2-2, with no clear D. Trimming took off 6 bases at V and 1 base at J, with 9 bases between the two ends. Germline V lookup: CDR1 SNHLY, CDR2 FYNNEI. The CDR3 contains 14 residues. The CDR3 DNA sequence: TGTGCCAGCAGATGGACCCAGAACACCGGGGAGCTGTTTTTT. It yields the protein CASRWTQNTGELFF.

This clone has more than one count but fewer than ten. The genes are TRBV28 and TRBJ2-1; D gene ambiguous. Germline CDR1 is MDHEN and CDR2 is SYDVKM. This CDR3 has 15 residues. V lost 3 bases and J lost 0, with 9 bases in between. The DNA of the CDR3 is TGTGCCAGCAGTTTGGCACAGACCTCCTACAATGAGCAGTTCTTC. This translates into CASSLAQTSYNEQFF.

The rearrangement links TRBV27 to TRBJ1-1; D gene ambiguous. This CDR3 region has 15 residues. Germline V lookup: CDR1 MNHEY, CDR2 SMNVEV (reference sequence). Deletions cut 5 bases from V and 0 bases from J, with 13 bases between. CDR3 in amino acids: CASSRPGGMNTEAFF. CDR3 in DNA: TGTGCCAGCAGTCGACCTGGAGGCATGAACACTGAAGCTTTCTTT.

The V call is TRBV5-1, the J call TRBJ2-1; D possibly corresponds to TRBD1 (5 bases). The CDR3 has 16 residues. The germline V gene has CDR1 SGHRS and CDR2 YFSETQ. The V end was cut by 7 bases, the J end by 1 base, with 18 bases between. CDR3 region: CASGSKYAGSYNEQFF. CDR3 sequence (DNA): TGCGCCAGCGGATCAAAGTATGCAGGGTCCTACAATGAGCAGTTCTTC. The full variable domain, in which reference TRBV5-1 and TRBJ2-1 provide the parts outside the CDR3, is KAGVTQTPRYLIKTRGQQVTLSCSPISGHRSVSWYQQTPGQGLQFLFEYFSETQRNKGNFPGRFSGRQFSNSRSEMNVSTLELGDSALYLCASGSKYAGSYNEQFFGPGTRLTVL.

V and J are TRBV28 and TRBJ1-4; D gene ambiguous. This CDR3 contains 16 residues. Between the trimmed V and J ends, which lost 3 bases and 0 bases, there was a span of 11 bases. Germline-derived CDR1 and CDR2 are MDHEN and SYDVKM. The CDR3 is CASSFWGGATNEKLFF. The CDR3 nucleotides are TGTGCCAGCAGTTTCTGGGGTGGCGCAACTAATGAAAAACTGTTTTTT. Complete variable domain (other parts from reference TRBV28 and TRBJ1-4): DVKVTQSSRYLVKRTGEKVFLECVQDMDHENMFWYRQDPGLGLRLIYFSYDVKMKEKGDIPEGYSVSREKKERFSLILESASTNQTSMYLCASSFWGGATNEKLFFGSGTQLSVL.

The V gene is TRBV5-6, the J gene TRBJ1-1; 7 nucleotides match TRBD1. This CDR3 contains 15 residues. The junction had 6 bases not matched to a gene; V was cut back by 4 bases and J by 0 bases. Germline V gene lookup returns CDR1 SGHDT and CDR2 YYEEEE. CDR3 loop: CASSGGGMVNTEAFF. The CDR3 nucleotides are TGTGCCAGCAGCGGAGGGGGCATGGTGAACACTGAAGCTTTCTTT.

The rearrangement links TRBV7-6 to TRBJ2-1, with D tentatively TRBD2 (6 bases). The CDR3 sequence is 16 residues long. V lost 0 bases, J lost 6 bases, and 15 bases lay in between. In germline, CDR1 is SGHVS, CDR2 FNYEAQ. The CDR3 bases are TGTGCCAGCAGCTTAGCCACATCAAGCGGGTTCAATGAGCAGTTCTTC. Protein: CASSLATSSGFNEQFF.

This clone was observed once. The chain carries TRBV6-1 and TRBJ2-7; 9 nucleotides agree with TRBD2. This CDR3 contains 15 residues. The germline V gene encodes CDR1 MNHNS and CDR2 SASEGT. The V segment lost 7 bases and the J segment 5 bases; nucleotides outside the gene matches: 12. The CDR3 reads CASTYAGGRANEQYF. CDR3 in DNA: TGTGCCAGCACCTACGCGGGCGGGAGGGCCAACGAGCAGTACTTC.

This chain uses TRBV27 with TRBJ1-1; 7 nucleotides line up with TRBD1. Trimming cost V 5 bases and J 0 bases; bases outside gene matches: 3. The CDR3 consists of 14 residues. The germline V gene encodes CDR1 MNHEY and CDR2 SMNVEV (reference sequence). Written as DNA, the CDR3 is TGTGCCAGCAGTCCGGGACAGCTGAACACTGAAGCTTTCTTT. It codes for CASSPGQLNTEAFF.

The V call is TRBV27, the J call TRBJ2-3; possible D gene TRBD2, 6 bases. The V gene lost 8 bases and the J gene lost 2 bases, with 20 bases spanning the gap. The CDR3 is 16 residues long. Germline-derived CDR1 and CDR2 are MNHEY and SMNVEV (reference sequence). The CDR3 region has the DNA TGTGCCAGCGTCTCACGGGCGGGATTCCACACAGATACGCAGTATTTT. Translated, it gives CASVSRAGFHTDTQYF.

The rearrangement uses TRBV5-4 and TRBJ1-1; D might be TRBD1 (6 bases). The CDR3 loop spans 13 amino acids. Trimming shortened V by 3 bases and J by 8 bases, and 14 bases separated the two germline ends. Germline V lookup: CDR1 SGHNT, CDR2 YYREEE (reference sequence). The CDR3, as DNA: TGTGCCAGCAGCTGGGCCGGGGGCTTAGAAGCTTTCTTT. This translates into CASSWAGGLEAFF.

This clone came up a few times. The V call is TRBV18, the J call TRBJ1-5; D is unclear. Germline CDR1 KGHSH, CDR2 LQKENI. The CDR3 contains 13 residues. V was clipped by 1 base and J by 5 bases, with 6 bases between them. The CDR3 DNA is TGTGCCAGCTCACCACGGGAAGATCAGCCCCAGCATTTT. Translated: CASSPREDQPQHF.

The rearrangement links TRBV15 to TRBJ2-7; 9 nucleotides match TRBD1. The CDR3 runs 15 residues. J was trimmed by 4 bases and V by 0 bases; bases with no gene match: 4. Per the germline V gene, CDR1 is LNHNV and CDR2 is YYDKDF (reference sequence). DNA for the CDR3: TGTGCCACCAGCAGAGAGGGACAGGGAACTTACGAGCAGTACTTC. This codes for CATSREGQGTYEQYF.

This chain joins TRBV5-1 and TRBJ2-7; TRBD1 aligns across 12 bases. This CDR3 region has 13 residues. Germline CDR1 and CDR2: SGHRS and YFSETQ. V shed 3 bases, J shed 6 bases, and the junction held 1 base outside the gene matches. CDR3 coding DNA: TGCGCCAGCAGCTGGGACAGGGGGCTCGAGCAGTACTTC. It encodes CASSWDRGLEQYF. Full variable domain (rest looked up from reference TRBV5-1 and TRBJ2-7): KAGVTQTPRYLIKTRGQQVTLSCSPISGHRSVSWYQQTPGQGLQFLFEYFSETQRNKGNFPGRFSGRQFSNSRSEMNVSTLELGDSALYLCASSWDRGLEQYFGPGTRLTVT.

This clone appeared once. The gene calls are TRBV5-6 and TRBJ1-2, with 8 bases fitting TRBD1. Trimming cost V 0 bases and J 7 bases; bases outside gene matches: 2. Germline loops: CDR1 SGHDT, CDR2 YYEEEE. This CDR3 comprises 13 residues. CDR3 in DNA: TGTGCCAGCAGCTTGGTAGGACAGGGTGGCTACACCTTC. This sequence encodes CASSLVGQGGYTF. The complete variable domain, with remaining parts taken from reference TRBV5-6 and TRBJ1-2, reads DAGVTQSPTHLIKTRGQQVTLRCSPKSGHDTVSWYQQALGQGPQFIFQYYEEEERQRGNFPDRFSGHQFPNYSSELNVNALLLGDSALYLCASSLVGQGGYTFGSGTRLTVV.

This clone has just a few counts. J is TRBJ2-7 and V is TRBV5-5; 7 nucleotides match TRBD1. CDR3 length: 15 amino acids. The V and J ends lost 5 bases and 4 bases, in that order; junction bases with no gene match: 12. From germline, CDR1 is SGHKS and CDR2 YYEKEE (reference sequence). In nucleotides, the CDR3 is TGTGCCAGCAGACCGCCTACCGGGACAGCTTACGAGCAGTACTTC. Translation gives CASRPPTGTAYEQYF.

The chain has TRBV5-5 and TRBJ2-7; TRBD1 is a possible D gene (6 bases). Trimming cost V 5 bases and J 3 bases, with 18 bases left between them. The CDR3 sequence is 15 residues long. Germline-derived CDR1 and CDR2 are SGHKS and YYEKEE (reference sequence). The CDR3 loop reads CASRFQDRLFYEQYF. The CDR3 DNA sequence: TGTGCCAGCAGGTTCCAAGACAGGCTGTTCTACGAGCAGTACTTC.

V and J are TRBV6-6 and TRBJ1-4, with TRBD1 matching 8 bases. J was trimmed by 8 bases and V by 7 bases; bases with no gene match: 6. Germline loops: CDR1 MNHNY, CDR2 SVGAGI (reference sequence). This CDR3 comprises 13 residues. CDR3 DNA: TGTGCCAGCAAACGGACAGGGTCCGAAAAACTGTTTTTT. This encodes CASKRTGSEKLFF.

The gene calls are TRBV6-5 and TRBJ1-2, with D perhaps matching TRBD1 (6 bases). Germline-derived CDR1 and CDR2 are MNHEY and SVGAGI. Trimming removed 2 bases from V and 8 bases from J, with 18 bases in between. This CDR3 has 15 residues. The CDR3 nucleotides read TGTGCCAGCAGTTACCACGGGGGGGCGGGGGACGGCTACACCTTC. As protein: CASSYHGGAGDGYTF.

This clone appeared a single time. The V call is TRBV19, the J call TRBJ2-7; D not resolved. Germline V lookup: CDR1 LNHDA, CDR2 SQIVND (reference sequence). Between the trimmed V and J ends, which lost 4 bases and 6 bases, there was a span of 13 bases. There are 13 residues in the CDR3. CDR3 residues: CASSNSPLGEQYF. CDR3 nucleotides: TGTGCCAGTAGTAATTCCCCTCTCGGCGAGCAGTACTTC.

V usage is TRBV5-1 and J usage is TRBJ1-4, with a weak D call TRBD1 (5 bases). The V end was cut by 3 bases, the J end by 5 bases, with 17 bases between. Germline CDR1 and CDR2: SGHRS and YFSETQ. The length of the CDR3 is 16 residues. CDR3 in DNA: TGCGCCAGCAGCTCTGGAGTCGGAAGGGGAAATGAAAAACTGTTTTTT. Its protein is CASSSGVGRGNEKLFF.